The entry below describes one T cell receptor (beta chain). Its antigen remains unidentified. The sample is drawn from a study of cytomegalovirus exposure and HLA in healthy donors. About the study: Among the roughly 370 genotyped donors, 70% to 90% were placed in the Caucasian-associated ancestry cluster. Regarding the study as a whole: A later analysis linked a missense DCLRE1C variant to TCR beta V- and J-gene trimming. As was reported, the classifier diagnosed cytomegalovirus status with high specificity and sensitivity.

PCR primers comprised 60 Vbeta and 13 Jbeta primers. The protocol was immunoSEQ multiplex PCR, while the TCRdb copy is restricted to in-frame clones and leaves out a portion. The profile shows roughly 89,000 clones, about four fifths of them singletons. The CDR3 sequence is 16 residues long. CDR1 is KGHSH and CDR2 is LQKENI in the germline V gene. V gave up 0 bases and J gave up 4 bases, with 13 bases separating them. The specimen sequenced was PBMCs. The clonotype originates from a woman between 25 and 40 years old in good health and CMV-seronegative. The rearrangement uses TRBV18 and TRBJ2-1; D remains ambiguous. DNA of the CDR3: TGTGCCAGCTCACCACCGCTAGTCACTTTTTACAATGAGCAGTTCTTC. Translated, it gives CASSPPLVTFYNEQFF.